This note documents a single T cell receptor beta chain sequence. The antigen remains unidentified. Other DNA sequences in this sample translate to the same CDR3. The CDR3 is 13 amino acids. Trimming shortened V by 3 bases and J by 1 base, and 6 bases separated the two germline ends. Germline V CDR1 and CDR2: LNHDA, SQIVND (reference sequence). The data were taken from a study of cytomegalovirus exposure and HLA in healthy donors. Regarding the study as a whole: For cytomegalovirus status, the classifier reportedly gave diagnoses with high specificity and sensitivity. HLA allele associations emerged for about 18,000 TCR beta sequences in a later analysis, at 0.05 false discovery rate.

PCR was performed using 60 Vbeta and 13 Jbeta primers. Only in-frame clones appear in the TCRdb table, and some are missing; sequencing was by immunoSEQ multiplex PCR. This table has some 170,000 clones, roughly 9.5% appearing once. Input material: PBMCs. V gene TRBV19 combines with J gene TRBJ1-1; D remains unclear. This receptor was obtained from a woman in her twenties or thirties in good health and CMV-seropositive. CDR3 protein: CASSMGGNTEAFF. The CDR3 region has the DNA TGTGCCAGTAGTATGGGAGGGAACACTGAAGCTTTCTTT.